The 21 T cell receptor beta chains presented below share a single source sample, sequenced in a study of blood T cell repertoires in COVID-19. TCRdb's copy holds only in-frame clones and misses some; the assay was immunoSEQ multiplex PCR. The table includes 180,000 or so clones, about 78% detected once. Source material: peripheral blood. These receptor sequences come from a woman in her forties or fifties with active or convalescent COVID-19.

Points on this clone: One end of the junction fails to match germline, which may point to a read error. The rearrangement joins TRBV14 to TRBJ1-6; a possible D gene is TRBD1 (6 bases). Germline loops: CDR1 SGHDN, CDR2 FVKESK. The CDR3 length is 14 residues. CDR3 DNA sequence: TGTGCCAGCAGCCAAAACAGGGATAACTCACCCCTCCACTTT. Protein: CASSQNRDNSPLHF.

The CDR3 DNA follows: TGTGCCACCAGTGATCCCGGGACAGGGTATGGAGAGACCCAGTACTTC. Protein sequence: CATSDPGTGYGETQYF. This chain joins TRBV24-1 and TRBJ2-5, with 9 bases that match TRBD1. The trim removed 3 bases at V and 4 bases at J, leaving 8 bases unmatched. In germline, CDR1 is KGHDR, CDR2 SFDVKD. The CDR3 has 16 amino acids.

The chain links TRBV3-1 (or the pseudogene TRBV3-2) to TRBJ2-3; 7 bases are shared with TRBD1. The germline gives CDR1 LGHDT, CDR2 YNNKEL (reference sequence). V lost 4 bases, J lost 5 bases, and 6 bases stayed unmatched. The CDR3 loop spans 14 amino acids. CDR3 DNA sequence: TGTGCCAGCAGCCGCCGACAGGGTGGAGATACGCAGTATTTT. Translation: CASSRRQGGDTQYF.

V gene TRBV3-1 (or the pseudogene TRBV3-2) combines with J gene TRBJ1-1; weak D call: TRBD1 (5 bases). The CDR3 is 17 residues long. The V gene's germline CDR1 is LGHDT and CDR2 YNNKEL (reference sequence). Trimming shortened V by 4 bases and J by 4 bases, and 22 bases separated the two germline ends. In nucleotides, the CDR3 is TGTGCCAGCAGCCCGCACCAGTCCTTACCCGGGGGCACTGAAGCTTTCTTT. Its protein is CASSPHQSLPGGTEAFF.

This clone turned up a few times. V gene TRBV4-3 combines with J gene TRBJ1-2; 10 bases fit TRBD1. The CDR3 runs 16 residues. Germline V lookup: CDR1 LGHNA, CDR2 YSLEER. J lost 5 bases, V lost 4 bases, and 10 bases had no gene match. CDR3 in amino acids: CASSRTPGQGIYGYTF. In DNA, the CDR3 is TGCGCCAGCAGCCGAACCCCGGGACAGGGGATTTATGGCTACACCTTC.

The chain carries TRBV18 and TRBJ1-2, with D unresolved. This CDR3 has 15 amino acids. Germline lookup yields CDR1 KGHSH and CDR2 LQKENI. The ends were cut back, 1 base at V and 0 bases at J, with 9 bases in the middle. The CDR3 coding sequence is TGTGCCAGCTCACCACTGGACGGGACTAACTATGGCTACACCTTC. Translated, it gives CASSPLDGTNYGYTF.

The V and J genes are TRBV7-2 and TRBJ1-1, with D possibly being TRBD1 (6 bases). The CDR3 length is 13 residues. The germline V gene encodes CDR1 SGHTA and CDR2 FQGNSA. Trimming took 5 bases from V and 5 from J, leaving 12 bases between them. The CDR3 is CASSTNTGTEAFF. In DNA, the CDR3 is TGTGCCAGCAGCACGAATACAGGGACTGAAGCTTTCTTT. Full variable domain (remainder filled in from reference TRBV7-2 and TRBJ1-1): GAGVSQSPSNKVTEKGKDVELRCDPISGHTALYWYRQSLGQGLEFLIYFQGNSAPDKSGLPSDRFSAERTGGSVSTLTIQRTQQEDSAVYLCASSTNTGTEAFFGQGTRLTVV.

Details on this clone: At one end, the junction sequence differs from germline, possibly due to a read error. The genes are TRBV2 and TRBJ1-5, with 8 bases that match TRBD1. The CDR3 sequence is 16 residues long. The germline CDR1 and CDR2 sequences are SNHLY and FYNNEI. CDR3 bases: TGTGCCAGCAGGGAAGGGACAGGAAATAGCAATCAGCCCCAGCATTTT. Amino acids: CASREGTGNSNQPQHF. The full variable domain, in which reference TRBV2 and TRBJ1-5 provide the parts outside the CDR3, is EPEVTQTPSHQVTQMGQEVILRCVPISNHLYFYWYRQILGQKVEFLVSFYNNEISEKSEIFDDQFSVERPDGSNFTLKIRSTKLEDSAMYFCASREGTGNSNQPQHFGDGTRLSIL.

J is TRBJ1-2 and V is TRBV11-2; the match to TRBD1 covers 7 bases. Per germline, CDR1 SGHAT and CDR2 FQNNGV. Trimming cost V 4 bases and J 0 bases; bases outside gene matches: 11. The CDR3 contains 17 residues. Here the CDR3 reads CASSYTTGTEANYGYTF. The CDR3 region has the DNA TGTGCCAGCAGCTACACGACCGGGACAGAAGCTAACTATGGCTACACCTTC.

The gene calls are TRBV19 and TRBJ1-2, with 9 bases matching TRBD1. V dropped 7 bases and J dropped 4; count of bases not matched to a gene: 4. The CDR3 contains 13 residues. Germline V CDR1 and CDR2: LNHDA, SQIVND (reference sequence). CDR3 region: CASTGQGSYGYTF. DNA of the CDR3: TGTGCCAGTACCGGACAGGGGAGCTATGGCTACACCTTC.

In this sample, this clone turned up a few times. The gene calls are TRBV25-1 and TRBJ2-3; tentatively, D is TRBD2 (7 bases). CDR3 length equals 16 residues. V was pared by 3 bases and J by 6 bases, with 19 bases between. The germline gives CDR1 MGHDK, CDR2 SYGVNS. The CDR3 sequence: CASSEPTGGPFDTQYF. In nucleotides, the CDR3 is TGTGCCAGCAGTGAGCCGACGGGGGGCCCCTTTGATACGCAGTATTTT.

Here the CDR3 reads CASSNRGTTYEQYF. The CDR3 coding sequence is TGTGCCAGTAGTAACAGGGGAACTACCTACGAGCAGTACTTC. V is TRBV19 and J is TRBJ2-7; 7 bases are a match to TRBD1. Per the germline V gene, CDR1 is LNHDA and CDR2 is SQIVND (reference sequence). This CDR3 has 14 residues. Germline trimming cut 4 bases from V and 2 bases from J; bases unmatched to any gene: 5. The full variable domain, rest sourced from reference TRBV19 and TRBJ2-7, is DGGITQSPKYLFRKEGQNVTLSCEQNLNHDAMYWYRQDPGQGLRLIYYSQIVNDFQKGDIAEGYSVSREKKESFPLTVTSAQKNPTAFYLCASSNRGTTYEQYFGPGTRLTVT.

V gene TRBV10-2 combines with J gene TRBJ1-6; D possibly corresponds to TRBD1 (6 bases). This CDR3 has 14 amino acids. Trimming removed 6 bases at V and 9 bases at J, with 15 bases between. The germline V gene has CDR1 WSHSY and CDR2 SAAADI. The DNA of the CDR3 is TGCGCCAGCAGGGAGCAGGGGTTAGTTTCACCCCTCCACTTT. Translating it yields CASREQGLVSPLHF.

The rearrangement joins TRBV4-2 to TRBJ2-2; 10 nucleotides agree with TRBD2. The length of the CDR3 is 17 residues. J lost 1 base, V lost 4 bases, and 6 bases had no gene match. Germline lookup yields CDR1 LGHNA and CDR2 YNFKEQ. CDR3 protein: CASSPRTSGQNTGELFF. The CDR3 DNA follows: TGTGCCAGCAGCCCGCGGACTAGCGGACAGAACACCGGGGAGCTGTTTTTT.

The V gene is TRBV28, the J gene TRBJ2-7, with a possible D match to TRBD2 (6 bases). The CDR3 is 16 residues long. Germline CDR1 is MDHEN and CDR2 is SYDVKM. V shed 4 bases and J shed 6 bases, with 22 bases lying between them. The CDR3: CASSSPILGLAPEQYF. The CDR3 nucleotides read TGTGCCAGCAGTTCCCCTATACTCGGGCTAGCGCCCGAGCAGTACTTC. The full variable domain, with the rest looked up from reference TRBV28 and TRBJ2-7, is DVKVTQSSRYLVKRTGEKVFLECVQDMDHENMFWYRQDPGLGLRLIYFSYDVKMKEKGDIPEGYSVSREKKERFSLILESASTNQTSMYLCASSSPILGLAPEQYFGPGTRLTVT.

The chain carries TRBV7-2 and TRBJ2-3, with TRBD1 matching 9 bases. V lost 3 bases to trimming and J lost 5 bases; unmatched junction nucleotides: 6. Per germline, CDR1 SGHTA and CDR2 FQGNSA. This CDR3 has 15 residues. The CDR3 loop reads CASSFDRGLGDTQYF. The DNA of the CDR3 is TGTGCCAGCAGCTTTGACAGGGGGTTGGGAGATACGCAGTATTTT.

The sample holds one count of this clone. The genes are TRBV27 and TRBJ1-5; weak D call: TRBD1 (6 bases). V dropped 6 bases and J dropped 0 bases, with 21 bases sitting between them. This CDR3 has 18 residues. The germline V gene encodes CDR1 MNHEY and CDR2 SMNVEV (reference sequence). The CDR3 nucleotides read TGTGCCAGCAGCCCACGGGAAGGGGGATACTATAGCAATCAGCCCCAGCATTTT. Amino acids: CASSPREGGYYSNQPQHF.

This sequence joins TRBV18 and TRBJ1-4; TRBD1 aligns across 7 bases. CDR1 KGHSH and CDR2 LQKENI come from the germline V gene. This CDR3 spans 15 amino acids. V gave up 3 bases and J gave up 1 base; unmatched junction bases: 2. For the CDR3, the DNA is TGTGCCAGCTCACCTGACAGGGTAACTAATGAAAAACTGTTTTTT. Amino acids: CASSPDRVTNEKLFF.

V usage is TRBV7-2 and J usage is TRBJ1-2, with TRBD1 as a possible D gene (5 bases). The CDR3 length is 14 residues. Between the trimmed V and J ends, which lost 5 bases and 2 bases, there was a span of 12 bases. CDR1 and CDR2 from the germline V gene are SGHTA and FQGNSA. The CDR3 region has the DNA TGTGCCAGCAGCCGCCAGGGAGGGAACTATGGCTACACCTTC. Translated, it gives CASSRQGGNYGYTF.

The chain recombines TRBV29-1 with TRBJ1-1; 7 bases map to TRBD1. Looked up from germline, CDR1 is SQVTM and CDR2 is ANQGSEA. The V segment lost 3 bases and the J segment 8 bases; nucleotides outside the gene matches: 12. The CDR3 contains 14 residues. In DNA form, the CDR3 reads TGCAGCGTTGACTCAGGGCAGGGGGTTTTAGAAGCTTTCTTT. Translating it yields CSVDSGQGVLEAFF.

The V call is TRBV28, the J call TRBJ2-7; no clear D gene. V was pared by 5 bases and J by 3 bases, with 8 bases between. This CDR3 spans 12 amino acids. The germline CDR1 and CDR2 sequences are MDHEN and SYDVKM. In DNA, the CDR3 is TGTGCCAGCAGTCCCTTATACTACGAGCAGTACTTC. Its translation: CASSPLYYEQYF.